This entry describes one T cell receptor beta chain. What it binds is unknown. The table came from immunoSEQ multiplex PCR; TCRdb's copy has only in-frame clones and leaves some out. Among over 100,000 clones listed, roughly 88% were seen once. These data originate in a study of T cell responses to AZD1222 COVID-19 vaccine. Whole-study results and caveats: An increase in Spike-specific TCR breadth and depth was observed after two AZD1222 doses. The donor group comprised mostly white British people and more females; the analysis possibly underestimated clonal diversity.

The CDR3 loop spans 17 amino acids. Deletions cut 2 bases from V and 6 bases from J, with 23 bases between. CDR1 is MNHEY, CDR2 SVGEGT, per germline. The receptor's source is an adult in good health. The input for sequencing was peripheral blood, taken on day 0 of MenACWY control vaccination. The chain is built from TRBV6-2 or TRBV6-3 and TRBJ2-7; a weak D match, TRBD1 (6 bases). The CDR3 is CASSYDPRAGESGEQYF. CDR3 DNA sequence: TGTGCCAGCAGTTACGATCCTAGGGCAGGGGAATCGGGCGAGCAGTACTTC.